A single sample gave rise to the 29 T cell receptor beta chains below, sequenced in a study of CD8+CD57+ T cells in acquired aplastic anemia. The template used for profiling TCR beta VDJ and CDR3 was genomic DNA. One entry per CDR3 protein results from TCRdb running MiXCR on the reads. The sample lists about 150,000 distinct CDR3 sequences, 45% to 50% occurring once. Those patients picked for sequencing had displayed CD8+CD57+ cell expansion on flow cytometry. The sample consisted of sorted CD4+, CD8+, or CD8+CD57+ T cells (not recorded which) from PBMCs. Source of these receptors: a human donor with aplastic anemia.

The chain carries TRBV25-1 and TRBJ1-1; no clear D gene. Germline-derived CDR1 and CDR2 are MGHDK and SYGVNS. The CDR3 totals 16 residues. V lost 7 bases to trimming and J lost 3 bases, with 21 bases between them. CDR3 sequence reads: CASTPTSMVLDTEAFF. The CDR3 region has the DNA TGTGCCAGCACCCCCACGTCGATGGTTTTGGACACTGAAGCTTTCTTT.

This clonotype was seen a handful of times. The V and J genes are TRBV29-1 and TRBJ1-1; D is undetermined. V gave up 4 bases and J gave up 7 bases, with 10 bases separating them. Germline lookup yields CDR1 SQVTM and CDR2 ANQGSEA. The CDR3 runs 11 residues. CDR3 protein: CSVVSGGEAFF. The CDR3 DNA sequence: TGCAGCGTTGTTAGCGGCGGTGAAGCTTTCTTT.

This clonotype was seen at least ten times. The chain joins TRBV6-1 to TRBJ2-2; weak D call: TRBD2 (5 bases). The CDR3 covers 18 residues. V lost 2 bases to trimming and J lost 0 bases, with 16 bases between them. Germline V gene data show CDR1 as MNHNS and CDR2 as SASEGT. The CDR3 region is CASSELVVATANTGELFF. CDR3 sequence (DNA): TGTGCCAGCAGTGAACTGGTCGTAGCGACTGCGAACACCGGGGAGCTGTTTTTT.

This chain links TRBV10-3 with TRBJ1-2; TRBD1 is a possible D gene (6 bases). The CDR3 is 12 amino acids. The ends were cut back, 5 bases at V and 6 bases at J, with 10 bases in the middle. From germline, CDR1 is ENHRY and CDR2 SYGVKD. The CDR3 coding sequence is TGTGCCATCAGTTCACCAGGGGATGGCTACACCTTC. This sequence encodes CAISSPGDGYTF.

This clonotype was seen ten or more times. This chain links TRBV20-1 with TRBJ2-3, with 7 bases lining up with TRBD2. Germline V gene sequence: CDR1 DFQATT, CDR2 SNEGSKA (reference sequence). With 7 bases clipped from V and 5 bases from J, the junction kept 9 bases outside the gene matches. CDR3 length equals 13 residues. This chain's CDR3 is CSGYREEGDTQYF. The CDR3 coding sequence is TGCAGTGGATACCGGGAGGAAGGAGATACGCAGTATTTT.

The J gene is TRBJ2-3, the V gene TRBV19, with D perhaps TRBD1 or TRBD2 (5 bases each). Between the trimmed V and J ends, which lost 7 bases and 2 bases, there was a span of 7 bases. The CDR3 runs 12 residues. CDR1 is LNHDA, CDR2 SQIVND, per germline (reference sequence). In nucleotides, the CDR3 is TGTGCCAGTACCGGGACCACAGATACGCAGTATTTT. Translating it yields CASTGTTDTQYF.

This clonotype was detected ten times or more. The rearrangement links TRBV2 to TRBJ2-7; 8 bases are a match to TRBD2. Germline V gene lookup returns CDR1 SNHLY and CDR2 FYNNEI. Trimming cost V 5 bases and J 5 bases; bases outside gene matches: 8. This CDR3 is 14 amino acids long. The chain's CDR3 is CASSILAAGHEQYF. The CDR3 coding sequence is TGTGCCAGCAGTATACTAGCGGCAGGCCACGAGCAGTACTTC.

V is TRBV11-1 and J is TRBJ2-3, with 9 bases lining up with TRBD1. The CDR3 covers 15 residues. Per the germline V gene, CDR1 is SGHAT and CDR2 is FQDESV (reference sequence). The V gene end was trimmed by 8 bases and the J gene end by 6 bases; junction bases not matched to a gene: 12. This CDR3 reads CASQGLTGGADTQYF. CDR3 nucleotide sequence: TGTGCCAGCCAGGGGCTAACAGGGGGCGCGGATACGCAGTATTTT.

This clonotype was observed at least ten times. The chain uses TRBV5-1 and TRBJ2-7; the match to TRBD1 covers 7 bases. This CDR3 is 15 amino acids long. V dropped 0 bases and J dropped 2; count of bases not matched to a gene: 5. CDR1 is SGHRS, CDR2 YFSETQ, per germline. Here the CDR3 DNA reads TGCGCCAGCAGCTTGGGACAGGGCCTTACCTACGAGCAGTACTTC. Amino acids: CASSLGQGLTYEQYF. The complete variable domain, with remaining parts taken from reference TRBV5-1 and TRBJ2-7, reads KAGVTQTPRYLIKTRGQQVTLSCSPISGHRSVSWYQQTPGQGLQFLFEYFSETQRNKGNFPGRFSGRQFSNSRSEMNVSTLELGDSALYLCASSLGQGLTYEQYFGPGTRLTVT.

Ten or more counts support this clonotype. The V call is TRBV6-1, the J call TRBJ2-7, with D hard to call. The CDR3 covers 12 residues. Germline CDR1 MNHNS, CDR2 SASEGT. The V end lost 0 bases, the J end lost 6 bases, and 6 bases lay between the germline ends. As DNA, the CDR3 is TGTGCCAGCAGTGAAGCTATACTCGAGCAGTACTTC. Its protein is CASSEAILEQYF.

Ten or more counts support this clonotype. This rearrangement joins TRBV25-1 to TRBJ1-6; 7 bases are a match to TRBD1. Trimming cost V 1 base and J 7 bases; bases outside gene matches: 1. From germline, CDR1 is MGHDK and CDR2 SYGVNS. This CDR3 is built from 14 residues. The CDR3 reads CASSEWDSNSPLHF. Here the CDR3 DNA reads TGTGCCAGCAGTGAATGGGACAGCAATTCACCCCTCCACTTT.

The J gene is TRBJ1-6, the V gene TRBV20-1; TRBD1 is a possible D gene (6 bases). Germline values: CDR1 DFQATT, CDR2 SNEGSKA (reference sequence). The V end lost 8 bases, the J end lost 7 bases, and 18 bases lay between the germline ends. This CDR3 has 14 residues. CDR3 DNA: TGCAGTTCCGCAGGGGCCGGTTCGAATTCACCCCTCCACTTT. Translation gives CSSAGAGSNSPLHF.

This sequence joins TRBV3-1 and TRBJ1-2, with 9 bases aligning to TRBD1. CDR3 length: 16 amino acids. Germline-derived CDR1 and CDR2 are LGHDT and YNNKEL (reference sequence). Trimming took 11 bases from V and 7 from J; bases not matched to a gene: 20. CDR3 DNA: TGTGCCGGTTTGTGGTCAAGATCTCGGACAGGGGTTGGCTACACCTTC. Its protein is CAGLWSRSRTGVGYTF.

As to this clonotype: Being one base from a much bigger clone, this may be a read error. The chain carries TRBV12-3 or TRBV12-4 and TRBJ1-1; no clear D gene. The CDR3 runs to 11 residues. Trimming cost V 5 bases and J 10 bases, with 11 bases left between them. CDR3 sequence: CASSPIIVAFF. CDR3 DNA: TGTGCCAGCAGTCCAATAATAGTAGCTTTCTTT.

This clonotype has at least ten counts. V usage is TRBV6-2 or TRBV6-3 and J usage is TRBJ2-5; D possibly corresponds to TRBD2 (5 bases). The length of the CDR3 is 14 residues. Trimming shortened V by 8 bases and J by 4 bases, and 17 bases separated the two germline ends. The V gene's germline CDR1 is MNHEY and CDR2 SVGEGT. The CDR3 DNA reads TGTGCCAGCGTGGGGAGTTGGGAGTCAGAGACCCAGTACTTC. Its protein is CASVGSWESETQYF.

This sequence joins TRBV20-1 and TRBJ1-1, with D possibly matching TRBD1 (5 bases). The CDR3 contains 14 residues. Looked up from germline, CDR1 is DFQATT and CDR2 is SNEGSKA (reference sequence). Trimming removed 4 bases from V and 2 bases from J, with 14 bases in between. In nucleotides, the CDR3 is TGCAGTGCTATAAGACTGGGGACTAACACTGAAGCTTTCTTT. This codes for CSAIRLGTNTEAFF.

This CDR3 is CSPETSGAIRPSTDTQYF. The CDR3 coding sequence is TGCAGCCCCGAAACATCCGGGGCAATACGACCTAGCACAGATACGCAGTATTTT. The chain joins TRBV29-1 to TRBJ2-3; D could derive from TRBD1 or TRBD2 (5 bases each). V was shortened by 8 bases and J by 0 bases, with 27 bases between the two germline ends. The CDR3 contains 18 residues. CDR1 and CDR2 (germline): SQVTM, ANQGSEA.

V usage is TRBV2 and J usage is TRBJ1-2; D gene unclear. The V gene lost 11 bases and the J gene lost 1 base, with 14 bases spanning the gap. Germline lookup yields CDR1 SNHLY and CDR2 FYNNEI. This CDR3 is 13 amino acids long. CDR3 bases: TGTGCCTCCAAACCGGGAGTTAACTATGGCTACACCTTC. Its protein is CASKPGVNYGYTF.

The chain carries TRBV11-1 and TRBJ2-7; TRBD1 or TRBD2 may be the D gene (7 bases each). CDR3 size: 16 residues. V was pared by 1 base and J by 2 bases, with 15 bases between. Germline-derived CDR1 and CDR2 are SGHAT and FQDESV (reference sequence). CDR3: CASSLGGGTVAYEQYF. The CDR3 DNA follows: TGTGCCAGCAGCTTAGGGGGGGGGACAGTCGCCTACGAGCAGTACTTC. The entire variable domain, with the rest obtained from reference TRBV11-1 and TRBJ2-7, is as follows: EAEVAQSPRYKITEKSQAVAFWCDPISGHATLYWYRQILGQGPELLVQFQDESVVDDSQLPKDRFSAERLKGVDSTLKIQPAELGDSAMYLCASSLGGGTVAYEQYFGPGTRLTVT.

The CDR3 region is CASTETGDFNEQFF. For the CDR3, the DNA is TGTGCCAGCACCGAAACCGGGGATTTCAATGAGCAGTTCTTC. This chain uses TRBV6-5 with TRBJ2-1, with D possibly TRBD2 on 5 matching bases. The V and J ends lost 7 bases and 6 bases respectively, with 16 bases between them. There are 14 residues in the CDR3. Germline assignment: CDR1 MNHEY and CDR2 SVGAGI.

The chain carries TRBV11-2 and TRBJ2-1; D ambiguous. The CDR3 extends over 12 amino acids. The germline CDR1 and CDR2 sequences are SGHAT and FQNNGV. V was shortened by 2 bases and J by 5 bases, with 4 bases between the two germline ends. The CDR3 nucleotides read TGTGCCAGCAGCTTACGGAACAATGAGCAGTTCTTC. Amino acids: CASSLRNNEQFF.

Note on this clonotype: This may stem from a read error, because a much larger clone lies one nucleotide away. This chain uses TRBV12-3 or TRBV12-4 with TRBJ1-1; no clear D. This CDR3 region has 16 residues. The V gene lost 5 bases and the J gene lost 1 base, with 17 bases spanning the gap. CDR3 nucleotide sequence: TGTGCCAGCAGTCTTGTCGTCGGGTTCGAGAACACTGAAGCTTTCTTT. Protein sequence: CASSLVVGFENTEAFF.

The chain couples TRBV19 to TRBJ2-3; TRBD2 might be the D (6 bases). The germline V and J ends were trimmed by 10 bases and 0 bases, with 17 bases remaining between them. The CDR3 consists of 15 residues. The germline V gene encodes CDR1 LNHDA and CDR2 SQIVND (reference sequence). The CDR3 reads CATRGKITSTDTQYF. The CDR3 nucleotides read TGTGCCACACGGGGGAAGATAACAAGCACAGATACGCAGTATTTT.

The J gene is TRBJ2-3, the V gene TRBV20-1, with TRBD2 matching 9 bases. The germline CDR1 and CDR2 sequences are DFQATT and SNEGSKA (reference sequence). J was trimmed by 6 bases and V by 2 bases; bases with no gene match: 6. The CDR3 is 14 amino acids. CDR3 coding DNA: TGCAGTGCTAGACCTAGCGGGATTTCGGATACGCAGTATTTT. Translated: CSARPSGISDTQYF.

CDR3 in DNA: TGTGCCACCAAATCGACAGATAACACTGAAGCTTTCTTT. The encoded protein is CATKSTDNTEAFF. The rearrangement links TRBV24-1 to TRBJ1-1, with D possibly being TRBD1 (5 bases). This CDR3 comprises 13 residues. Germline V gene lookup returns CDR1 KGHDR and CDR2 SFDVKD. The V end was cut by 8 bases, the J end by 2 bases, with 11 bases between.

This clonotype was seen at least ten times. The genes are TRBV27 and TRBJ2-7; 8 positions match TRBD1. This CDR3 has 15 residues. CDR1 and CDR2 (germline): MNHEY, SMNVEV (reference sequence). J lost 0 bases, V lost 4 bases, and 5 bases had no gene match. CDR3 sequence reads: CASSYGQGNSYEQYF. In DNA, the CDR3 is TGTGCCAGCAGTTATGGACAGGGTAACTCCTACGAGCAGTACTTC.

The V and J genes are TRBV9 and TRBJ2-1, with D perhaps being TRBD1 or TRBD2 (5 bases each). The CDR3 runs 13 residues. Trimming pared 2 bases from V and 6 bases from J, leaving 9 bases between. Germline-derived CDR1 and CDR2 are SGDLS and YYNGEE. CDR3: CASSVGVFNEQFF. DNA for the CDR3: TGTGCCAGCAGCGTGGGGGTGTTCAATGAGCAGTTCTTC.

In this sample, this clonotype turned up many times. This chain joins TRBV7-2 and TRBJ2-7, with 10 positions matching TRBD2. After removal of 5 bases from V and 7 bases from J, the junction contained 14 bases not matched to a gene. The CDR3 runs to 16 residues. The germline gives CDR1 SGHTA, CDR2 FQGNSA. The CDR3 sequence: CASSLSVLGLAREQYF. The CDR3, as DNA: TGTGCCAGCAGCCTCTCAGTGCTGGGACTAGCGCGGGAGCAGTACTTC.

This clonotype was detected ten times or more. The chain recombines TRBV9 with TRBJ1-4; D gene ambiguous. The length of the CDR3 is 17 residues. V gave up 0 bases and J gave up 3 bases, with 15 bases separating them. From germline, CDR1 is SGDLS and CDR2 YYNGEE. The CDR3 DNA follows: TGTGCCAGCAGCGTAGAAGGAAAGGTTTGGTCTAATGAAAAACTGTTTTTT. This translates into CASSVEGKVWSNEKLFF. The full variable domain, completed using reference TRBV9 and TRBJ1-4, is DSGVTQTPKHLITATGQRVTLRCSPRSGDLSVYWYQQSLDQGLQFLIQYYNGEERAKGNILERFSAQQFPDLHSELNLSSLELGDSALYFCASSVEGKVWSNEKLFFGSGTQLSVL.